This T cell receptor (beta chain) was retrieved from a study of OX40 agonist ivuxolimab in advanced cancers. Deletions cut 1 base from V and 1 base from J, with 7 bases between. The germline gives CDR1 SGHTA, CDR2 FQGNSA. The CDR3 sequence is 15 residues long. Generated by immunoSEQ multiplex PCR, the TCRdb table keeps only in-frame clones and is missing some. Seen here are about 77,000 clones, 85% observed once, and the top ten hold 0.55% to 0.7%. The J gene is TRBJ2-2, the V gene TRBV7-2; TRBD1 is a possible D gene (5 bases). The source is an adult with an advanced solid tumor such as melanoma, head and neck, liver or kidney cancer. The sequences come from CD4+ or CD8+ T cells sorted from blood, collected in a trial of the OX40 agonist ivuxolimab. This chain's CDR3 is CASSLGQGNTGELFF. The CDR3 DNA reads TGTGCCAGCAGCTTAGGTCAGGGGAACACCGGGGAGCTGTTTTTT.